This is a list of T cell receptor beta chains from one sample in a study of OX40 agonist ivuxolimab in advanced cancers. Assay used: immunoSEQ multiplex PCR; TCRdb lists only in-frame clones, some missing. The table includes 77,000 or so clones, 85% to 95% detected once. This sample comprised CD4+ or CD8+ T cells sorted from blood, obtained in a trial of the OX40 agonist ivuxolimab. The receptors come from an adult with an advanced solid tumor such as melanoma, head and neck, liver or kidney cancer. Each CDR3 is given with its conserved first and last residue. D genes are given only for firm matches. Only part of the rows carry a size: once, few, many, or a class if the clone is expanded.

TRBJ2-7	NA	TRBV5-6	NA	TGTGCCAGCAGCTTGTACAGGGTATTTGAGCAGTACTTC	CASSLYRVFEQYF
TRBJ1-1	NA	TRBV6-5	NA	TGTGCCAGCAGTTACTCGATTTCCGGACAGGAAGCTTTCTTT	CASSYSISGQEAFF
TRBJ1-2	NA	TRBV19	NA	TGTGCCAGTAGTATAAGGAGGGAGTGGTACTATGGCTACACCTTC	CASSIRREWYYGYTF
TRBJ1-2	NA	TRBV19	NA	TGTGCCAGTAGTGCCCCCGGGACTTACTATGGCTACACCTTC	CASSAPGTYYGYTF
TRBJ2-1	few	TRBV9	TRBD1	TGTGCCAGCAGCGCCGGGGGTGGACAGGGCTTTGAGCAGTTCTTC	CASSAGGGQGFEQFF
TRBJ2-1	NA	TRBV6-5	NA	TGTGCCACCGATAGGGGCGATGAGCAGTTCTTC	CATDRGDEQFF
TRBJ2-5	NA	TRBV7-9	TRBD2	TGTGCCAGCAGCTTAGGGGGACTAGCGGAGACCCAGTACTTC	CASSLGGLAETQYF
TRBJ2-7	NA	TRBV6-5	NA	TGTGCCAGCAGCCCCCATAGGGGAGGTAGCGAGCAGTACTTC	CASSPHRGGSEQYF
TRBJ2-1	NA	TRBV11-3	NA	TGTGCCAGCAGCGCGGGCAGGAGCGGCTACAATGAGCAGTTCTTC	CASSAGRSGYNEQFF
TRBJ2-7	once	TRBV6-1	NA	TGTGCCAGCAGTGAAGGTTGGCAGGTCTCCTACGAGCAGTACTTC	CASSEGWQVSYEQYF
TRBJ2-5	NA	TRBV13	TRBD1	TGTGCCAGCAGCTCCCGGGACAGGGAAGAGACCCAGTACTTC	CASSSRDREETQYF
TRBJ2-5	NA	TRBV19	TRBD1	TGTGCCAGTAGTATAGACGGGGTACAGGGGGCACGGGAGACCCAGTACTTC	CASSIDGVQGARETQYF
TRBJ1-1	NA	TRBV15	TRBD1	TGTGCCACCAGCAGAGATAGGGGGCTGAACACTGAAGCTTTCTTT	CATSRDRGLNTEAFF
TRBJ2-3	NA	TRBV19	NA	TGTGCCAGTAGTCCCCTGGTGGAGGACGACTACACAGATACGCAGTATTTT	CASSPLVEDDYTDTQYF
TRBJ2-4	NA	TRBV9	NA	TGTGCCAGCAGCGTAGCCAGTGGTGACATTCAGTACTTC	CASSVASGDIQYF
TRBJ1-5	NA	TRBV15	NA	TGTGCCACCAGCAGAGATCAGGGAAATCAGCCCCAGCATTTT	CATSRDQGNQPQHF
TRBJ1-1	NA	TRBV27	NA	TGTGCCAGCGTCGGGGTCGGGACTGAAGCTTTCTTT	CASVGVGTEAFF
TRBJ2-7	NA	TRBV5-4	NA	TGTGCCAGCAGCTCCTCAGGGTTCGAGCAGTACTTC	CASSSSGFEQYF
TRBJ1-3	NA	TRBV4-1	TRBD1	TGCGCCAGCACCATCCTACAGGGGAACAGTGGAAACACCATATATTTT	CASTILQGNSGNTIYF
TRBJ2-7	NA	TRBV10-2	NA	TGCGCCAGCAGTAACGACAGCCACGAGCAGTACTTC	CASSNDSHEQYF
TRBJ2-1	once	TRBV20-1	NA	TGCAGTGCTAGCCTAGGCAATGAGCAGTTCTTC	CSASLGNEQFF
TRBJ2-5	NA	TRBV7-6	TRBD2	TGTGCCAGCAGCTATGGGACTAGCGGGGGATCTTACCAAGAGACCCAGTACTTC	CASSYGTSGGSYQETQYF
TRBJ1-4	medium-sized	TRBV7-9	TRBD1	TGTGCCAGCAGCTTAGAAGGGACAGGGCCGAATGAAAAACTGTTTTTT	CASSLEGTGPNEKLFF
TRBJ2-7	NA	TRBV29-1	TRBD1	TGCAGCGTTCTTGGGACAGGGGCTGCCGAGCAGTACTTC	CSVLGTGAAEQYF
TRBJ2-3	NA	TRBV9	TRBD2	TGTGCCAGCAGCGAGCAGCGGGGGGGAGTCACAGATACGCAGTATTTT	CASSEQRGGVTDTQYF
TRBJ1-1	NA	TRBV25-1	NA	TGTGCCAGCAGTGAAGTCCCGGGGGGTGGTGGCACTGAAGCTTTCTTT	CASSEVPGGGGTEAFF
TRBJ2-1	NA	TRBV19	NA	TGTGCCAGTAGGATGACAGGTACCTACAATGAGCAGTTCTTC	CASRMTGTYNEQFF
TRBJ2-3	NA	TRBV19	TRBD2	TGTGCCAGTAGTGTACCGGGACTAGGGGTTCTGGATACGCAGTATTTT	CASSVPGLGVLDTQYF
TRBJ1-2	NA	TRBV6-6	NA	TGTGCCAGCATAGGGGGGCCCGGTACCTATGGCTACACCTTC	CASIGGPGTYGYTF
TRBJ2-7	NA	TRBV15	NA	TGTGCCACCAGCGTACACAGGTACTCCTACGAGCAGTACTTC	CATSVHRYSYEQYF